This paragraph covers one T cell receptor (beta chain) sequence. These data are taken from a study of blood T cell repertoires in COVID-19. Study-wide context: There were acute and convalescent COVID-19 samples, and they came from the United States, Italy and Spain. Sources were T cells, B-cell-depleted T cells, or PBMCs; the material itself was cDNA or gDNA.

The germline V and J ends were trimmed by 0 bases and 4 bases, with 13 bases remaining between them. The V gene's germline CDR1 is SGHRS and CDR2 YFSETQ. There are 15 residues in the CDR3. In the authors' methods: Quantification of nucleated cells was approximated via reference gene primer amplification. The method was immunoSEQ multiplex PCR; TCRdb's version includes in-frame clones alone and lacks a portion of them. From that table come the V and J calls and clone size; the DNA was used to work out D and trimming. The sample lists over 150,000 clones; nearly 80% were seen once. The TCR comes from a woman between 70 and 85 years old with acute or convalescent COVID-19. This chain links TRBV5-1 with TRBJ1-2; a possible D gene is TRBD1 (5 bases). Sequencing used peripheral blood. This CDR3 reads CASSLDSGVSYGYTF. The DNA of the CDR3 is TGCGCCAGCAGCTTGGACTCGGGGGTAAGCTATGGCTACACCTTC.